This T cell receptor beta chain came from a study of T-cell reconstitution after alpha-beta-depleted transplantation in children (dated by TCRdb to the mid-2010s). Concerning the study at large: Using TCR repertoire profiling, the study followed T-cell immune reconstitution in a quantitative way in children after TCRalphabeta/CD19-depleted allogeneic hematopoietic cell transplantation.

Receptor amplification or capture employed PCR. Instrument used: Illumina HiSeq 2500. Molecular barcoding was employed in the preparation of TCR libraries, with unique molecular identifiers being used to normalize TCRbeta repertoire quantification. TCRdb itself trimmed the public reads at Q25 with fastp, ran MiXCR and retained productive beta chains. Under each unique CDR3 protein, matching rows form one entry showing the most common genes and DNA. This sample gives about 420,000 distinct CDR3 sequences in total; 11% of them show up just once. Clones ranked in the top ten supply over 4.5% of the sample. This clonotype has a count of ten or more. This clone's antigen is unknown. Within one base of it there is no much larger clone, and no base qualities were kept. Trimming takes 2 bases from V and 8 bases from J, and the germline ends sit 8 bases apart. The CDR1 and CDR2 encoded by the germline V gene are SGDLS and YYNGEE. Reading from cysteine to phenylalanine, the CDR3 counts 12 amino acids. Of all the DNA, just the CDR3 is kept, 36 bases in frame from base 1.

This chain is built from TRBV9 and TRBJ2-1, with no confident D gene call. This clonotype was sampled from a human donor who donated a stem cell graft to a child with acute myeloid leukemia. The sequencing used PBMCs from the stem cell graft donor, collected from the stem cell graft. Read as DNA, the sequence is TGTGCCAGCAGCGTGACACGCGATGAGCAGTTCTTC. Its protein reads: CASSVTRDEQFF.